What follows are 21 T cell receptor beta chains derived from one specimen sequenced in a study of blood T cells in healthy people across ages. A second PCR, run for about 7 to 11 cycles, used a sample-barcoded 5' primer plus a J-beta primer mix. TCRdb fed the 5' RACE reads into MiXCR, producing one record per CDR3 protein. The sample consists of 800,000 to 950,000 distinct CDR3 sequences, roughly 40% of them appearing once. The sequencing input was blood. Receptors originate from a man between 18 and 29 years old in good health.

This clonotype was observed a handful of times. V usage is TRBV5-1 and J usage is TRBJ1-4; D ambiguous. Germline lookup yields CDR1 SGHRS and CDR2 YFSETQ. V lost 0 bases to trimming and J lost 8 bases, with 8 bases between them. CDR3 length: 13 residues. In DNA, the CDR3 is TGCGCCAGCAGCTTGGGCGAGACAGAAAAACTGTTTTTT. Protein product: CASSLGETEKLFF.

This chain links TRBV11-2 with TRBJ2-5, with 9 positions matching TRBD2. The CDR3 is 16 amino acids. Germline trimming cut 4 bases from V and 4 bases from J; bases unmatched to any gene: 10. Germline V gene data show CDR1 as SGHAT and CDR2 as FQNNGV. CDR3 bases: TGTGCCAGCAGCTCCCTTGGTAGCGGGGGAACAGAGACCCAGTACTTC. Translation gives CASSSLGSGGTETQYF.

This clonotype was observed a few times. The V gene is TRBV7-2, the J gene TRBJ1-2; D is perhaps TRBD1 (6 bases). From germline, CDR1 is SGHTA and CDR2 FQGNSA. This CDR3 region has 15 residues. V was clipped by 5 bases and J by 0 bases, with 13 bases between them. CDR3 residues: CASSPRGATNYGYTF. The CDR3 DNA reads as TGTGCCAGCAGCCCGAGGGGGGCTACTAACTATGGCTACACCTTC.

This clonotype occurred a few times. V is TRBV10-3 and J is TRBJ1-5; 7 bases are a match to TRBD1. CDR1 is ENHRY, CDR2 SYGVKD, per germline. CDR3 size: 15 residues. Trimming at V came to 3 bases and at J to 2 bases, leaving 4 bases not matched to a gene. This chain's CDR3 is CAISELGGGNQPQHF. CDR3 nucleotide sequence: TGTGCCATCAGTGAACTAGGGGGCGGCAATCAGCCCCAGCATTTT.

This clonotype was detected a few times. This rearrangement joins TRBV29-1 to TRBJ1-2, with 8 bases identical to TRBD1. With V trimmed by 4 bases and J by 0 bases, 7 bases remained unmatched. CDR3 length: 15 amino acids. In germline, CDR1 is SQVTM, CDR2 ANQGSEA. The CDR3 DNA is TGCAGCGTTGGGGACAGGTCCCAAGCTAACTATGGCTACACCTTC. Its translation: CSVGDRSQANYGYTF. Full variable domain (rest looked up from reference TRBV29-1 and TRBJ1-2): SAVISQKPSRDICQRGTSLTIQCQVDSQVTMMFWYRQQPGQSLTLIATANQGSEATYESGFVIDKFPISRPNLTFSTLTVSNMSPEDSSIYLCSVGDRSQANYGYTFGSGTRLTVV.

As concerns this clonotype: A much larger clone differs from this one at a single base, so this may be a read error. The chain uses TRBV20-1 and TRBJ2-5; 8 bases align to TRBD1. The germline CDR1 and CDR2 sequences are DFQATT and SNEGSKA (reference sequence). The CDR3 loop spans 15 amino acids. V gave up 5 bases and J gave up 11 bases; unmatched junction bases: 19. Here the CDR3 DNA reads TGCAGTGCTGGACCCGGGGACAGGACCAACAATGAGCAGTACTTC. This codes for CSAGPGDRTNNEQYF.

The J gene is TRBJ1-1, the V gene TRBV3-1; D is ambiguous. V was pared by 2 bases and J by 9 bases, with 13 bases between. The germline CDR1 and CDR2 sequences are LGHDT and YNNKEL (reference sequence). The CDR3 has 13 residues. The DNA for the CDR3 is TGTGCCAGCAGCCAATTAAGGACCGACAAAGCTTTCTTT. Encoded protein: CASSQLRTDKAFF.

The V call is TRBV15, the J call TRBJ1-1; D gene ambiguous. The V gene lost 0 bases and the J gene lost 1 base, with 9 bases spanning the gap. CDR1 and CDR2 (germline): LNHNV, YYDKDF (reference sequence). This CDR3 has 15 amino acids. This CDR3 reads CATSRDIRGNTEAFF. The DNA of the CDR3 is TGTGCCACCAGCAGAGATATCCGGGGGAACACTGAAGCTTTCTTT.

The chain is built from TRBV20-1 and TRBJ2-7, with 9 positions matching TRBD2. From germline, CDR1 is DFQATT and CDR2 SNEGSKA (reference sequence). The J segment lost 5 bases and the V segment lost 1 base, leaving 9 bases of the junction unmatched. CDR3 length: 15 residues. The CDR3 loop is CSARVPGLAKDEQYF. The CDR3 DNA sequence: TGCAGTGCTAGAGTACCGGGACTAGCAAAGGACGAGCAGTACTTC.

V and J are TRBV2 and TRBJ2-7; D may be TRBD1 (5 bases). Trimming took off 6 bases at V and 5 bases at J, with 11 bases between the two ends. The CDR3 is 12 residues long. Germline-derived CDR1 and CDR2 are SNHLY and FYNNEI. Written as DNA, the CDR3 is TGTGCCAGCAGGGGGCGCAGGAACGAGCAGTACTTC. This translates into CASRGRRNEQYF.

The chain has TRBV7-6 and TRBJ2-4; a possible D gene is TRBD2 (5 bases). V dropped 1 base and J dropped 1 base, with 23 bases sitting between them. The CDR3 is 20 amino acids. Germline lookup yields CDR1 SGHVS and CDR2 FNYEAQ. CDR3 loop: CASSLGAGTGTGVAKNIQYF. DNA of the CDR3: TGTGCCAGCAGCTTAGGTGCGGGTACGGGAACCGGAGTGGCCAAAAACATTCAGTACTTC. The full variable domain, in which reference TRBV7-6 and TRBJ2-4 provide the parts outside the CDR3, is GAGVSQSPRYKVTKRGQDVALRCDPISGHVSLYWYRQALGQGPEFLTYFNYEAQQDKSGLPNDRFSAERPEGSISTLTIQRTEQRDSAMYRCASSLGAGTGTGVAKNIQYFGAGTRLSVL.

V gene TRBV5-6 combines with J gene TRBJ2-1, with a weak D call TRBD1 (5 bases). The CDR3 loop spans 16 amino acids. Germline CDR1 SGHDT, CDR2 YYEEEE. Trimming pared 0 bases from V and 5 bases from J, leaving 15 bases between. The CDR3 DNA reads as TGTGCCAGCAGCTTGGAGGGGCAGGGCGGCCACAATGAGCAGTTCTTC. This gives the protein CASSLEGQGGHNEQFF. The whole variable domain, remainder taken from reference TRBV5-6 and TRBJ2-1, is DAGVTQSPTHLIKTRGQQVTLRCSPKSGHDTVSWYQQALGQGPQFIFQYYEEEERQRGNFPDRFSGHQFPNYSSELNVNALLLGDSALYLCASSLEGQGGHNEQFFGPGTRLTVL.

This clonotype was observed a handful of times. The V call is TRBV18, the J call TRBJ1-1; the D gene is possibly TRBD1 (6 bases). V was cut by 1 base and J by 3 bases, with 6 bases left in between. The CDR3 is made up of 13 amino acids. Germline assignment: CDR1 KGHSH and CDR2 LQKENI. CDR3 DNA: TGTGCCAGCTCACCACACAGGGACACTGAAGCTTTCTTT. Translation: CASSPHRDTEAFF.

With respect to this clonotype: A much larger clone is a single base away; this may be a read error. The chain employs TRBV2 and TRBJ2-4; no firm D call. V shed 4 bases and J shed 13 bases, with 17 bases lying between them. Germline V gives CDR1 SNHLY, CDR2 FYNNEI. This CDR3 is 13 amino acids long. The DNA of the CDR3 is TGTGCCAGCAGTGTAGGGCTAAACAATGAGCAGTACTTC. Its protein is CASSVGLNNEQYF.

This clonotype came up a few times. V usage is TRBV7-2 and J usage is TRBJ2-7, with 10 bases matching TRBD1. This CDR3 region has 14 residues. Germline V gives CDR1 SGHTA, CDR2 FQGNSA. Unmatched junction bases numbered 6, after V lost 7 bases and J lost 3 bases. CDR3 sequence: CASITDRGNYEQYF. The CDR3 DNA reads as TGTGCCAGCATTACGGACAGGGGGAACTACGAGCAGTACTTC.

For this clonotype: A read error may explain this, as a much larger clone is one base away. The rearrangement joins TRBV12-3 or TRBV12-4 to TRBJ2-5; D may be TRBD2 (5 bases). The DNA end is a closer match to TRBJ2-7, so the J assignment may be wrong. There are 13 residues in the CDR3. The CDR3 here is CASWERPGYEQYF. CDR3 DNA: TGTGCCAGTTGGGAGAGACCGGGGTACGAGCAGTACTTC.

The table lists this clonotype with many counts. The chain couples TRBV2 to TRBJ2-5; D is perhaps TRBD1 (6 bases). The CDR3 contains 12 residues. V lost 7 bases, J lost 4 bases, and 10 bases lay in between. Germline CDR1 reads SNHLY; CDR2 reads FYNNEI. The CDR3 reads CASTQTGETQYF. DNA for the CDR3: TGTGCCAGCACGCAGACAGGAGAGACCCAGTACTTC.

The V call is TRBV7-2, the J call TRBJ2-7; D might be TRBD1 (6 bases). The CDR3 spans 14 residues. CDR1 is SGHTA and CDR2 is FQGNSA in the germline V gene. Trimming removed 5 bases from V and 2 bases from J, with 13 bases in between. The CDR3 is CASSVTGRTYEQYF. The CDR3 nucleotides read TGTGCCAGCAGCGTCACAGGGCGAACCTACGAGCAGTACTTC.

The chain combines TRBV6-2 or TRBV6-3 with TRBJ1-1; possible D gene TRBD1, 5 bases. Trimming stripped 6 bases from V and 6 bases from J, with 20 bases between. The CDR3 totals 15 residues. Germline V CDR1 and CDR2: MNHEY, SVGEGT. The CDR3 sequence: CASSHSGGITAEAFF. CDR3 nucleotides: TGTGCCAGCAGCCACAGTGGGGGAATAACGGCTGAAGCTTTCTTT.

V is TRBV7-2 and J is TRBJ2-4, with TRBD2 matching 7 bases. The CDR3 runs to 17 residues. The germline V gene encodes CDR1 SGHTA and CDR2 FQGNSA. V was pared by 2 bases and J by 1 base, with 8 bases of the junction left unmatched. The CDR3 loop is CASSLSREGFAKNIQYF. The CDR3 DNA sequence: TGTGCCAGCAGCTTAAGTAGGGAGGGTTTCGCCAAAAACATTCAGTACTTC.

As concerns this clonotype: Mismatch with germline at one junction end may stem from a read error. This sequence joins TRBV20-1 and TRBJ1-2; 7 positions agree with TRBD1. CDR3 size: 12 residues. Germline values: CDR1 DFQATT, CDR2 SNEGSKA (reference sequence). CDR3 nucleotide sequence: TGCGGTGCCGGGACAGCGAACTATGGCTACACCTTC. Translation: CGAGTANYGYTF.